The entry below gives a single T cell receptor (beta chain) sequence along with its context. Mismatch with germline at one junction end may stem from a read error. The authors' processing: Estimation of nucleated cell counts relied on the amplification of reference gene primers. Sequencing was performed with immunoSEQ multiplex PCR; in TCRdb, only in-frame clones are kept and a portion is missing. The D gene and trimming were derived from the DNA, and the V and J assignments and clone size from that table. The profile shows some 31,000 clones, roughly 80% of them singletons. The CDR3 sequence is 11 residues long. The germline V gene has CDR1 SQVTM and CDR2 ANQGSEA. This entry comes from a study of blood T cell repertoires in COVID-19.

The source material was peripheral blood. This clonotype was sampled from a woman in her 70s with active or convalescent COVID-19. The chain combines TRBV29-1 with TRBJ2-5; 8 nucleotides match TRBD2. The CDR3 region is CSAERAGGANF. CDR3 nucleotides: TGCAGCGCCGAACGGGCGGGGGGCGCGAACTTC.